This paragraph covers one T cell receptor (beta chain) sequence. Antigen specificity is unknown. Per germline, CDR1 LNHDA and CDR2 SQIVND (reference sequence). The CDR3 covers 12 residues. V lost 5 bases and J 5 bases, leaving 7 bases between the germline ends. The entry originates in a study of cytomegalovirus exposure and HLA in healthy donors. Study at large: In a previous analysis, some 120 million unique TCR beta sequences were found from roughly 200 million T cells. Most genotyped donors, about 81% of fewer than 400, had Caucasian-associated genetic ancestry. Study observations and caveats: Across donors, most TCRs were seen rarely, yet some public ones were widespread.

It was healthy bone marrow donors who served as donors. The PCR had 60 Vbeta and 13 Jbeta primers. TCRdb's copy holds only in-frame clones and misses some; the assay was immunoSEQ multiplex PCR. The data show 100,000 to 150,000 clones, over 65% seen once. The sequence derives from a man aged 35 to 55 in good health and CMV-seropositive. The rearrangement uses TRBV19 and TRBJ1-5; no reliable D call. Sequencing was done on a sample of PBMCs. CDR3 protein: CASSPGDQPQHF. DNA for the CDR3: TGTGCCAGTAGTCCCGGGGATCAGCCCCAGCATTTT.